This T cell receptor (beta chain) derives from a study of tumor and adjacent non-tumor tissue in lung cancer. Turning to the study itself: Patients comprised 12 adenocarcinoma, a couple of squamous cell carcinoma and 1 small cell lung cancer. The patients, about nine men and roughly 5 women, were roughly 30 to 80 with stage I to III disease. Findings of the study overall: Tumor repertoires had a smaller top 100 clone share than normal lung. Tumor tissue had significantly higher TCR diversity than normal lung.

TCRbeta libraries were built with three rounds of nested PCR, modified from ARM-PCR. MiXCR, applied by TCRdb to the multiplex PCR reads, yields one record per CDR3 protein. Of 90,000 to 110,000 distinct CDR3 sequences listed, about 65% are singletons. The CDR3 spans 15 residues. Looked up from germline, CDR1 is SGHAT and CDR2 is FQNNGV. The V gene lost 1 base and the J gene lost 1 base, with 10 bases spanning the gap. RNA was extracted from bulk tissue without any cell sorting. This non-tumor lung sample came from over 3 cm beyond the tumor edge. A remark on this clonotype: Its antigen is undetermined.

The sequenced sample was distant non-tumor lung tissue. The receptor's source is a man between 60 and 75 years old with non-small cell lung cancer. The chain couples TRBV11-2 to TRBJ2-5; D might be TRBD2 (5 bases). The CDR3 sequence: CASSLVRTSQETQYF. The CDR3 bases are TGTGCCAGCAGCTTAGTCCGGACTTCCCAAGAGACCCAGTACTTC.